These 9 T cell receptor beta chains originate from one sample sequenced in a study of blood T cell repertoires in COVID-19. The repertoire was sequenced with immunoSEQ multiplex PCR; TCRdb's copy has only in-frame clones and lacks some. Altogether some 100,000 clones are present, 88% being singletons, with the ten largest covering approximately 2%. The sequenced material came from peripheral blood. Receptors were obtained from a man aged 50 or older with COVID-19, enrolled during active disease.

This chain uses TRBV10-3 with TRBJ2-7; maybe TRBD1 (6 bases). With 2 bases removed from V and 0 bases from J, the gap between germline ends came to 17 bases. This CDR3 contains 17 residues. The germline V gene has CDR1 ENHRY and CDR2 SYGVKD. CDR3 DNA sequence: TGTGCCATCAGTGAGCACTCCGGGACACCAAGCTCCTACGAGCAGTACTTC. Residues: CAISEHSGTPSSYEQYF.

The chain couples TRBV18 to TRBJ1-1, with unresolved D. Germline CDR1 is KGHSH and CDR2 is LQKENI. The CDR3 covers 14 residues. Trimming pared 2 bases from V and 8 bases from J, leaving 15 bases between. The DNA for the CDR3 is TGTGCCAGCTCACCATTTTTTCAAGGAGGGGAAGCTTTCTTT. Its protein is CASSPFFQGGEAFF.

This clone was recorded only once. This rearrangement joins TRBV25-1 to TRBJ2-1, with 8 nucleotides matching TRBD2. After removal of 2 bases from V and 4 bases from J, the junction contained 13 bases not matched to a gene. This CDR3 comprises 18 residues. The germline gives CDR1 MGHDK, CDR2 SYGVNS. CDR3: CASSEIGSGAELYNEQFF. CDR3 sequence (DNA): TGTGCCAGCAGTGAAATCGGTAGCGGGGCCGAACTTTACAATGAGCAGTTCTTC.

As for this clone: The sample holds other DNA sequences that translate to the same CDR3. This chain's CDR3 is CASSQGQGNYGYTF. In DNA, the CDR3 is TGTGCCAGCAGCCAAGGACAGGGGAACTATGGCTACACCTTC. This chain links TRBV3-1 (or the pseudogene TRBV3-2) with TRBJ1-2; 8 positions agree with TRBD1. Germline V gene data show CDR1 as LGHDT and CDR2 as YNNKEL (reference sequence). The J segment lost 2 bases and the V segment lost 1 base, leaving 0 bases of the junction unmatched. This CDR3 contains 14 residues.

V usage is TRBV19 and J usage is TRBJ1-2; maybe TRBD1 (6 bases). This CDR3 contains 15 residues. Trimming pared 3 bases from V and 2 bases from J, leaving 13 bases between. Germline lookup yields CDR1 LNHDA and CDR2 SQIVND (reference sequence). CDR3 amino acids: CASSINRAPNYGYTF. As DNA, the CDR3 is TGTGCCAGTAGTATCAACAGGGCCCCAAACTATGGCTACACCTTC.

This rearrangement joins TRBV10-3 to TRBJ2-3; 7 bases line up with TRBD1. The CDR3 extends over 13 amino acids. With 4 bases clipped from V and 6 bases from J, the junction kept 4 bases outside the gene matches. Per germline, CDR1 ENHRY and CDR2 SYGVKD. For the CDR3, the DNA is TGTGCCATCAGTGGACAGGGTGCCGATACGCAGTATTTT. Amino acid sequence: CAISGQGADTQYF.

This clone came up a few times. The chain employs TRBV7-8 and TRBJ2-7; 10 bases match TRBD1. Germline CDR1 is SGHVS and CDR2 is FQNEAQ. This CDR3 region has 16 residues. With V trimmed by 2 bases and J by 1 base, 5 bases remained unmatched. CDR3 residues: CASSLIRDRGSYEQYF. CDR3 DNA sequence: TGTGCCAGCAGCTTAATCCGGGACAGGGGTTCCTACGAGCAGTACTTC.

The chain recombines TRBV4-1 with TRBJ1-6, with D uncertain. V was clipped by 1 base and J by 6 bases, with 13 bases between them. Germline V gene sequence: CDR1 MGHRA, CDR2 YSYEKL. This CDR3 comprises 16 residues. The CDR3 DNA reads TGCGCCAGCAGCCAAGCCACCTCCTATGGTAATTCACCCCTCCACTTT. The encoded protein is CASSQATSYGNSPLHF.

The V gene is TRBV7-9, the J gene TRBJ2-7; TRBD2 matches at 12 bases. Germline V gene data show CDR1 as SEHNR and CDR2 as FQNEAQ (reference sequence). The V segment lost 5 bases and the J segment 2 bases; nucleotides outside the gene matches: 4. The CDR3 sequence is 15 residues long. The DNA for the CDR3 is TGTGCCAGCAGCCCAGGACTAGCGGGGACCTACGAGCAGTACTTC. Translation gives CASSPGLAGTYEQYF.